These T cell receptor beta chains were read from a single sample in a study of cytomegalovirus exposure and HLA in healthy donors. The data were produced by immunoSEQ multiplex PCR, yet TCRdb's version contains in-frame clones alone and is incomplete. The sample has approximately 150,000 clones, 73% seen once. The sequenced material came from PBMCs. Source of these receptors: a woman under 30 in good health and CMV-seronegative. Each CDR3 is given with its conserved first and last residue. The order of the fields is V gene, J gene, D gene, clone size, CDR3 DNA, CDR3 protein. A D gene is named only where the DNA matches it firmly. The size of a clone is reported for some rows only, either as once, few or many, or as a class for expanded clones.

TRBV9	TRBJ2-1	TRBD1	.	TGTGCCAGCAGCTTCCGGGACAGGGTTTTCAATGAGCAGTTCTTC	CASSFRDRVFNEQFF
TRBV5-5	TRBJ2-2	.	once	TGTGCCAGCAGCCAAGATGAAGCTAGCACCGGGGAGCTGTTTTTT	CASSQDEASTGELFF
TRBV4-3	TRBJ1-1	.	few	TGCGCCAGCAGCCACTCTGCTCAGGGCCAGGCCGAAGCTTTCTTT	CASSHSAQGQAEAFF
TRBV4-3	TRBJ2-5	TRBD1	.	TGCGCCAGCAGCCAGGGACAGGGGGCTGAGACCCAGTACTTC	CASSQGQGAETQYF
TRBV7-9	TRBJ2-5	TRBD2	.	TGTGCCAGCAGCTTTCTGACTAGCGGGAGAATCGAGACCCAGTACTTC	CASSFLTSGRIETQYF
TRBV19	TRBJ1-2	.	.	TGTGCCAGTAGCCCACAGGCTCCTTGGATTTATGGCTACACCTTC	CASSPQAPWIYGYTF
TRBV5-6	TRBJ1-4	.	.	TGTGCCAGCAGCTTAGGGGGGGTTAATGAAAAACTGTTTTTT	CASSLGGVNEKLFF
TRBV6-1	TRBJ1-2	TRBD1	.	TGTGCCAGCAGGGGGACAGGGAATTTGTATGGCTACACCTTC	CASRGTGNLYGYTF
TRBV7-9	TRBJ2-7	.	.	TGTGCCAGCAGCTTAGGGGGGGTGAAATACGAGCAGTACTTC	CASSLGGVKYEQYF
TRBV11-2	TRBJ2-7	.	.	TGTGCCAGCGGACTATGGGGCTACGAGCAGTACTTC	CASGLWGYEQYF
TRBV10-1	TRBJ2-3	.	.	TGCGCCAGCAGCGGCACGGCGGAGGGCACAGATACGCAGTATTTT	CASSGTAEGTDTQYF
TRBV7-3	TRBJ1-6	.	.	TGTGCCAGCAGCTTAGGTGGACAGTATTCACCCCTCCACTTT	CASSLGGQYSPLHF
TRBV28	TRBJ1-2	.	.	TGTGCCAGCAGTCTAGGGGTACGTTGGTATGGCTACACCTTC	CASSLGVRWYGYTF
TRBV9	TRBJ2-1	.	.	TGTGCCAGCAGCATTAGCATCAATGAGCAGTTCTTC	CASSISINEQFF
TRBV5-1	TRBJ1-1	.	.	TGCGCCAGCAGCCGGGGGATAGAAGCTTTCTTT	CASSRGIEAFF
TRBV6-5	TRBJ2-5	.	.	TGTGCCAGCAGTTACTCGATCCAGGGCACTGAAGAGACCCAGTACTTC	CASSYSIQGTEETQYF
TRBV7-2	TRBJ1-5	TRBD1	few	TGTGCCAGCAGCCCGCAGGGGGCCCTCAATCAGCCCCAGCATTTT	CASSPQGALNQPQHF
TRBV30	TRBJ2-1	TRBD2	once	TGTGCCTGGAGTGTAGGGACTAGCGGGAGTAATGAGCAGTTCTTC	CAWSVGTSGSNEQFF
TRBV5-4	TRBJ2-3	TRBD2	.	TGTGCCAGCAGCTTGGCCAAGCTAGCGGGATCGCAAGATACGCAGTATTTT	CASSLAKLAGSQDTQYF
TRBV27	TRBJ2-1	.	.	TGTGCCAGCAGTTTTGCAGGATCCTACAATGAGCAGTTCTTC	CASSFAGSYNEQFF
TRBV4-3	TRBJ1-4	.	.	TGCGCCAGCAGCAGCGGGGCAGTAAATGAAAAACTGTTTTTT	CASSSGAVNEKLFF
TRBV25-1	TRBJ2-1	.	once	TGTGCCAGCAGCGATGTGGGGGGACCTTCGGGTGAGCAGTTCTTC	CASSDVGGPSGEQFF
TRBV27	TRBJ2-7	.	few	TGTGCCAGCAGTTTATTCACCGGTAGCTCCTACGAGCAGTACTTC	CASSLFTGSSYEQYF
TRBV7-3	TRBJ2-3	TRBD2	.	TGTGCCAGCAGCCCAAGGACTAGCGCTACAGATACGCAGTATTTT	CASSPRTSATDTQYF
TRBV19	TRBJ1-5	.	.	TGTGCCAGTAGTATGAGCAGGGGCAATCAGCCCCAGCATTTT	CASSMSRGNQPQHF
TRBV29-1	TRBJ2-5	TRBD2	.	TGCAGCGCCGAGACGGACAGCCTGCGGGGGGCCCAGTACTTC	CSAETDSLRGAQYF
TRBV28	TRBJ2-3	.	.	TGTGCCAGCAGTCATGGACAGACAGATACGCAGTATTTT	CASSHGQTDTQYF
TRBV5-1	TRBJ1-2	.	.	TGCGCCAGCAGCTTGGGTCAGGGGCAACTCTATGGCTACACCTTC	CASSLGQGQLYGYTF
TRBV7-8	TRBJ1-1	TRBD1	.	TGTGCCAGCAGCACCGACAGGGGGCACACTGAAGCTTTCTTT	CASSTDRGHTEAFF
TRBV19	TRBJ2-3	TRBD1	.	TGTGCCAGTAGTAGGGGGACAGCATCGGTCCCCAGCACAGATACGCAGTATTTT	CASSRGTASVPSTDTQYF
TRBV11-2	TRBJ2-7	TRBD2	.	TGTGCCAGCAGCTTACGCGCGGGGGAGGTTAACTCCTACGAGCAGTACTTC	CASSLRAGEVNSYEQYF
TRBV7-3	TRBJ2-2	TRBD2	.	TGTGCCAGCAGTTCCAAAGCGGGATTAAACACCGGGGAGCTGTTTTTT	CASSSKAGLNTGELFF
TRBV9	TRBJ2-1	TRBD1	.	TGTGCCAGCAGCGTAGCAGGACAGGGCAATGAGCAGTTCTTC	CASSVAGQGNEQFF
TRBV6-1	TRBJ1-2	TRBD1	.	TGTGCCAGCAGTTTGCAGGGGGATAGAGACTATGGCTACACCTTC	CASSLQGDRDYGYTF
TRBV25-1	TRBJ2-2	TRBD1	.	TGTGCCAGCAGTGCTAGGACAGGGAAGGGCACCGGGGAGCTGTTTTTT	CASSARTGKGTGELFF
TRBV19	TRBJ1-2	.	few	TGTGCCAGTAGTATGCGAGTCCGAGCTAACTATGGCTACACCTTC	CASSMRVRANYGYTF
TRBV10-1	TRBJ1-4	TRBD1	few	TGCGCCAGCAGTGAGCCGAAAGAGAGCCGGGACAGGAGAGAAAAACTGTTTTTT	CASSEPKESRDRREKLFF
TRBV9	TRBJ2-5	TRBD1	.	TGTGCCAGCAGTTCGGGACAGACGAAGCAAGAGACCCAGTACTTC	CASSSGQTKQETQYF
TRBV5-1	TRBJ1-4	.	few	TGCGCCAGCAGCCCTACACCGGCCGGGGAAAAACTGTTTTTT	CASSPTPAGEKLFF
TRBV6-5	TRBJ1-3	.	.	TGTGCCAGCATCGGGAACTCTGGAAACACCATATATTTT	CASIGNSGNTIYF
TRBV7-8	TRBJ1-2	.	.	TGTGCCAGCAGCCTAGGGGGTAAAGGGGCCCTTTATGGCTACACCTTC	CASSLGGKGALYGYTF
TRBV11-2	TRBJ2-7	.	.	TGTGCCAGCAGCTTGGGACAAATCTACGAGCAGTACTTC	CASSLGQIYEQYF
TRBV7-2	TRBJ2-1	.	.	TGTGCCAGCAGCTTGGTCTGGACAGAGAACAATGAGCAGTTCTTC	CASSLVWTENNEQFF
TRBV16	TRBJ2-3	TRBD1	.	TGTGCCAGCAGCCAATCGGACAGGGGAACGCAGTATTTT	CASSQSDRGTQYF
TRBV11-3	TRBJ2-1	.	.	TGTGCCAGCAGCTCCAGACCCAGGGATGAGCAGTTCTTC	CASSSRPRDEQFF
TRBV6-4	TRBJ2-3	TRBD2	.	TGTGCCAGCAGTGACTCCAGCGGGGGTGGGACAGATACGCAGTATTTT	CASSDSSGGGTDTQYF
TRBV9	TRBJ2-1	TRBD2	.	TGTGCCAGCAGCGTTGGCGGGGGGGCAGGTGAGCAGTTCTTC	CASSVGGGAGEQFF
TRBV5-1	TRBJ1-3	TRBD1	once	TGCGCCAGCAGCTTGGGGGGACAGGGCGCGGGATCCTCTGGAAACACCATATATTTT	CASSLGGQGAGSSGNTIYF
TRBV4-1	TRBJ2-6	TRBD1	many	TGCGCCAGCAGGTCCCCGGACAGGTCCCGAGAAGGGGCCAACGTCCTGACTTTC	CASRSPDRSREGANVLTF
TRBV4-1	TRBJ2-1	.	.	TGCGCCAGCAGCCAAGATCGAGCGGTATCCTACAATGAGCAGTTCTTC	CASSQDRAVSYNEQFF